This T cell receptor (beta chain) was sequenced for a study of blood T cell repertoires in COVID-19. About the research overall: PBMCs, B-cell-depleted T cells, or T cells were the source of the cDNA or gDNA that made up the material.

This clone was observed a handful of times. TCRdb keeps only in-frame clones here, not all; method: immunoSEQ multiplex PCR. The sample gives 85,000 to 100,000 clones, roughly four fifths of which show up once; 24% is in the top ten. The V and J ends lost 6 bases and 2 bases, in that order; junction bases with no gene match: 9. Germline V CDR1 and CDR2: LGHNA, YSLEER. The CDR3 covers 15 residues. V is TRBV4-3 and J is TRBJ1-1, with TRBD1 matching over 7 bases. This TCR derives from a human donor in a cohort sampled during active COVID-19. Sequenced: peripheral blood. The CDR3 loop is CASSSDRDRNTEAFF. CDR3 coding DNA: TGCGCCAGCAGTTCCGACCGGGACAGAAACACTGAAGCTTTCTTT.